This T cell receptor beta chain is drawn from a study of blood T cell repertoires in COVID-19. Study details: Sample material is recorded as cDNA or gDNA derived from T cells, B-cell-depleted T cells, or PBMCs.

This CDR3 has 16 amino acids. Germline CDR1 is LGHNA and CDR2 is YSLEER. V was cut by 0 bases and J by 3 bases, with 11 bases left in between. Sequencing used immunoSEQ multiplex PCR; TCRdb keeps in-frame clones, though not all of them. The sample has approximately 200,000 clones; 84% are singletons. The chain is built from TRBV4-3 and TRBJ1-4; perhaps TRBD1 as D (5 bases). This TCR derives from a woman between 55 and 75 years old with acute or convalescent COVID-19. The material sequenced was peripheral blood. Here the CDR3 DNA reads TGCGCCAGCAGCCAAGAGAGAAGGGGATCTAATGAAAAACTGTTTTTT. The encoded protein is CASSQERRGSNEKLFF.